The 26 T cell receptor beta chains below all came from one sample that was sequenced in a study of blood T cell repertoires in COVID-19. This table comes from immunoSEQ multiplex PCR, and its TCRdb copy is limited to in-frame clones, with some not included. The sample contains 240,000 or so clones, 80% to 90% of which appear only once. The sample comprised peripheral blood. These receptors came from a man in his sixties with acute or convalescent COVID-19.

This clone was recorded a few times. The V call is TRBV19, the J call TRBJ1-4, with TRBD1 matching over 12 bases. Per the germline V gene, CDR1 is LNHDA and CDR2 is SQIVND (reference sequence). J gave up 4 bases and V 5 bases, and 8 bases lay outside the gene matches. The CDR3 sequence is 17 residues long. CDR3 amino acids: CASSSPGQGAINEKLFF. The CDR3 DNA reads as TGTGCCAGTAGTTCACCGGGACAGGGGGCAATTAATGAAAAACTGTTTTTT.

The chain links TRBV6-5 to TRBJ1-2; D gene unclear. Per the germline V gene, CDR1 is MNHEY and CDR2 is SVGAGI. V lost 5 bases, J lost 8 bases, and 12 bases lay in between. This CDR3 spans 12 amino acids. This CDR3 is CASSREFAGYTF. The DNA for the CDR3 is TGTGCCAGCAGTCGGGAATTTGCCGGCTACACCTTC.

The CDR3 reads CASSLRANYGYTF. In DNA form, the CDR3 reads TGTGCCAGCAGCCTCAGGGCAAACTATGGCTACACCTTC. This rearrangement joins TRBV9 to TRBJ1-2; D perhaps matches TRBD1 (5 bases). V dropped 4 bases and J dropped 2 bases, with 9 bases sitting between them. This CDR3 has 13 amino acids. CDR1 is SGDLS, CDR2 YYNGEE, per germline.

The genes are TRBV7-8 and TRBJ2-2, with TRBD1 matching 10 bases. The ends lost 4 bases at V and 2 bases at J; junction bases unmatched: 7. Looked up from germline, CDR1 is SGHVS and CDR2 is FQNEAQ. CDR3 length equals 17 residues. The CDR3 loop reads CASSSRQGARNTGELFF. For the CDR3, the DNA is TGTGCCAGCAGCTCACGACAGGGGGCGAGAAACACCGGGGAGCTGTTTTTT.

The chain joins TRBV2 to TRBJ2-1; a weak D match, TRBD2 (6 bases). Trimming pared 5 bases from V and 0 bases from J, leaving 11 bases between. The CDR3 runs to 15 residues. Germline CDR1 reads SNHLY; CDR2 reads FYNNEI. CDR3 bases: TGTGCCAGCAGTCCGACTAGTGTCTCCTACAATGAGCAGTTCTTC. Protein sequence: CASSPTSVSYNEQFF.

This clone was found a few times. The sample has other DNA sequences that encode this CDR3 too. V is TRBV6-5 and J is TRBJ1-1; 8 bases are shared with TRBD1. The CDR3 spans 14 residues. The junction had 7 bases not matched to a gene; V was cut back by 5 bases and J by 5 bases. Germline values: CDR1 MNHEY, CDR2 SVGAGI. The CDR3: CASSLGQGGTEAFF. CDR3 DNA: TGTGCCAGCAGTCTCGGACAGGGCGGAACTGAAGCTTTCTTT.

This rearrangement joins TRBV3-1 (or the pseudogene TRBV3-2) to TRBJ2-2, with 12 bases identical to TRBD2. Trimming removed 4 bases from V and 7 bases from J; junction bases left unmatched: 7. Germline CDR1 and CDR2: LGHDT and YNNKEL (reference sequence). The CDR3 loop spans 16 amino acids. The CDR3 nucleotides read TGTGCCAGCAGCCCGCTAGCGGGAGGGCCGGACGGGGAGCTGTTTTTT. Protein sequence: CASSPLAGGPDGELFF.

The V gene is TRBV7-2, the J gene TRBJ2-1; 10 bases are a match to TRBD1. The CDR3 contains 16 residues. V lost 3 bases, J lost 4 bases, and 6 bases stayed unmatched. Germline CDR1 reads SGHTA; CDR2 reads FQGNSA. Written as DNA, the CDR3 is TGTGCCAGCAGCTTGGTTGGACAGGGGGGTTACAATGAGCAGTTCTTC. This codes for CASSLVGQGGYNEQFF.

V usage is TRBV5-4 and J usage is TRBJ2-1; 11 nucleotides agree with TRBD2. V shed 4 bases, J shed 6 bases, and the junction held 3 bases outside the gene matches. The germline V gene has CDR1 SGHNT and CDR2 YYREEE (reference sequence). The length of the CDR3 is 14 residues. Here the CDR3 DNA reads TGTGCCAGCAGCGGGACTAGCGGCCCCAATGAGCAGTTCTTC. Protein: CASSGTSGPNEQFF.

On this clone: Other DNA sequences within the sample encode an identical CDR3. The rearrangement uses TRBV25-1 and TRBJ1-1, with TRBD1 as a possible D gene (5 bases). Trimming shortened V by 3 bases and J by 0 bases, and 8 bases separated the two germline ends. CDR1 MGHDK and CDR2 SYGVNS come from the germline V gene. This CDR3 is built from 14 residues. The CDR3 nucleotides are TGTGCCAGCAGTGACAGGGTAATGAACACTGAAGCTTTCTTT. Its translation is CASSDRVMNTEAFF.

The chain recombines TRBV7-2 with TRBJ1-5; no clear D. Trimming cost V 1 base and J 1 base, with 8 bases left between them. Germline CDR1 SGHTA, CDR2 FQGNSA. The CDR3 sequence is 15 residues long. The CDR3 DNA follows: TGTGCCAGCAGCTTAGTATCTAGGAGCAATCAGCCCCAGCATTTT. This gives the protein CASSLVSRSNQPQHF.

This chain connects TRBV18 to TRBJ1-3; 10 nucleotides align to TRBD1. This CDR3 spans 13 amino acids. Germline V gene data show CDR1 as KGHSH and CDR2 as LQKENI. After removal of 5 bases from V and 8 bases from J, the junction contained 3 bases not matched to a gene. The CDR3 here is CASSSGQGDTIYF. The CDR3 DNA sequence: TGTGCCAGCTCATCCGGACAGGGGGACACCATATATTTT.

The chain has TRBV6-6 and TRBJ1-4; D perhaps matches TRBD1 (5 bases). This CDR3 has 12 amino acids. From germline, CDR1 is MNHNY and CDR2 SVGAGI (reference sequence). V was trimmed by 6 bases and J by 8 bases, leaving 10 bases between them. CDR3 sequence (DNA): TGTGCCAGCAGAAGGGAGGGGGAAAAACTGTTTTTT. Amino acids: CASRREGEKLFF.

CDR3 sequence (DNA): TGTGCCAGCAGGACGGAGGGACAGGGTCATGGCTACACCTTC. It yields the protein CASRTEGQGHGYTF. The chain employs TRBV21-1 and TRBJ1-2; TRBD1, the D gene given by the table, was not confirmed from the DNA. TRBV21-1 is a pseudogene locus. This CDR3 has 14 amino acids.

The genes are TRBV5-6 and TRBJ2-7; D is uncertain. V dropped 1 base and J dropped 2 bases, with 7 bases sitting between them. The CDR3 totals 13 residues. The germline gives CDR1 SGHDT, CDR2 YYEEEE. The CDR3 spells CASSLLSAYEQYF. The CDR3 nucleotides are TGTGCCAGCAGCTTGTTAAGCGCCTACGAGCAGTACTTC.

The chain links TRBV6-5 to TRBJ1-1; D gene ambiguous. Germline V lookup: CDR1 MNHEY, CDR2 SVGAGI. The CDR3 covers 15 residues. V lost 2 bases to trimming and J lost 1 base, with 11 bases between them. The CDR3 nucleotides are TGTGCCAGCAGTTACGATAGACAAGCGAACACTGAAGCTTTCTTT. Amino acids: CASSYDRQANTEAFF.

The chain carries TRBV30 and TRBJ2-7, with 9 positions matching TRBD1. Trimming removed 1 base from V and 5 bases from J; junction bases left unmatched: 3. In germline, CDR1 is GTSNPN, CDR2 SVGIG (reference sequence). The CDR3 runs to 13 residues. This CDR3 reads CAWSADRGHEQYF. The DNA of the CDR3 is TGTGCCTGGAGTGCGGACAGGGGCCACGAGCAGTACTTC.

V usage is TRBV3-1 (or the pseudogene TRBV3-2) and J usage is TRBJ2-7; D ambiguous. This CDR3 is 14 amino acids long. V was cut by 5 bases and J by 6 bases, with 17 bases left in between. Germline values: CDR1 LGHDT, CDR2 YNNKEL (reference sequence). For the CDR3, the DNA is TGTGCCAGCAGCTTTGGGCCCTCCCCAGGCGAGCAGTACTTC. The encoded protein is CASSFGPSPGEQYF.

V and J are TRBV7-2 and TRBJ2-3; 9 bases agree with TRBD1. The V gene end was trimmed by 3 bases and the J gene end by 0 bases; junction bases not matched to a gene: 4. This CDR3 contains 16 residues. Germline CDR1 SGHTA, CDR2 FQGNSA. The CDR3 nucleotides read TGTGCCAGCAGCTTCGGACAGGGGAGAAGCACAGATACGCAGTATTTT. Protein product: CASSFGQGRSTDTQYF.

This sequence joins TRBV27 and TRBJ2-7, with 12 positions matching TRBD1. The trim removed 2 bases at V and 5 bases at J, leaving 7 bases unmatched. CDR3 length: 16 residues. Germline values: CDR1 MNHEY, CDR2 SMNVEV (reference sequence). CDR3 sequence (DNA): TGTGCCAGCAGTTTAGGGGGACAGGGGGCCGGGCACGAGCAGTACTTC. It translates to CASSLGGQGAGHEQYF.

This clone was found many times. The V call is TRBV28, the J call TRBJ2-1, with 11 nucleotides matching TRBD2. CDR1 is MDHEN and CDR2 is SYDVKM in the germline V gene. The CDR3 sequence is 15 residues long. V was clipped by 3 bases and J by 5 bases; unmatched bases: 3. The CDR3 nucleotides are TGTGCCAGCAGTTTCTTAGCGGGAGGGAACAATGAGCAGTTCTTC. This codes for CASSFLAGGNNEQFF. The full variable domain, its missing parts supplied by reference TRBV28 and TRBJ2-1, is DVKVTQSSRYLVKRTGEKVFLECVQDMDHENMFWYRQDPGLGLRLIYFSYDVKMKEKGDIPEGYSVSREKKERFSLILESASTNQTSMYLCASSFLAGGNNEQFFGPGTRLTVL.

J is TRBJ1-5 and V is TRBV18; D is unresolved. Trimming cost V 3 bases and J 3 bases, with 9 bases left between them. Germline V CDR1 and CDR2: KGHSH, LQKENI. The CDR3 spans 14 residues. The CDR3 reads CASSPQAFNQPQHF. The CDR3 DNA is TGTGCCAGCTCACCGCAGGCGTTCAATCAGCCCCAGCATTTT. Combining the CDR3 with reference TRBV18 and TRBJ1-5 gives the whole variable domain NAGVMQNPRHLVRRRGQEARLRCSPMKGHSHVYWYRQLPEEGLKFMVYLQKENIIDESGMPKERFSAEFPKEGPSILRIQQVVRGDSAAYFCASSPQAFNQPQHFGDGTRLSIL.

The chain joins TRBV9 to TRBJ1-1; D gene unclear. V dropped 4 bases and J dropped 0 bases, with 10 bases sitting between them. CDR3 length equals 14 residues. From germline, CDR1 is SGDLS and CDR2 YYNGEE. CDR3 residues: CASSPRSVNTEAFF. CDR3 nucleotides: TGTGCCAGCAGCCCCCGCTCGGTGAACACTGAAGCTTTCTTT.

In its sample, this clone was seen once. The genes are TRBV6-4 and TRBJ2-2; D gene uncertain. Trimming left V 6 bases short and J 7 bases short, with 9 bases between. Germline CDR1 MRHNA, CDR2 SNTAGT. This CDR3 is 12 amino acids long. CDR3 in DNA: TGTGCCAGCAGAACGACGGGCGGGGAGCTGTTTTTT. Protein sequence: CASRTTGGELFF.

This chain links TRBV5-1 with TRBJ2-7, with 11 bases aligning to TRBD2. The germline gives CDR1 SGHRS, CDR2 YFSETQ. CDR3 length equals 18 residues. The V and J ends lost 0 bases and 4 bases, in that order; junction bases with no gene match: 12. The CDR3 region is CASSLATRLAGGEYEQYF. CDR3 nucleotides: TGCGCCAGCAGCTTGGCCACGCGATTAGCGGGAGGGGAGTACGAGCAGTACTTC. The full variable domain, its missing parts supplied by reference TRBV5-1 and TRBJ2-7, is KAGVTQTPRYLIKTRGQQVTLSCSPISGHRSVSWYQQTPGQGLQFLFEYFSETQRNKGNFPGRFSGRQFSNSRSEMNVSTLELGDSALYLCASSLATRLAGGEYEQYFGPGTRLTVT.

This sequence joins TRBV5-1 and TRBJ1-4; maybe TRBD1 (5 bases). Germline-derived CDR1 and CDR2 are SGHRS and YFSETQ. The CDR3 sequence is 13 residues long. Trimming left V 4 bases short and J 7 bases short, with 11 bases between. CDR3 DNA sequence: TGCGCCAGCAGCAGGGACGGGGGTGAAAAACTGTTTTTT. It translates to CASSRDGGEKLFF.